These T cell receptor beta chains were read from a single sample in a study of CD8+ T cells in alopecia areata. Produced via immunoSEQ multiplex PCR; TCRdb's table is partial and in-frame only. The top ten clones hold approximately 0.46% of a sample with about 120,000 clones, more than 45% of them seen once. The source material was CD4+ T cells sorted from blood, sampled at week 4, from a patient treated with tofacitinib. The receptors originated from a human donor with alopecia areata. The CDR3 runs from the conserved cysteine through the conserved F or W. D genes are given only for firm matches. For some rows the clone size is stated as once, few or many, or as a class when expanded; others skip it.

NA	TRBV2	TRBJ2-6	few	TGTGCCAGCAGGGGGCTTGGGGCCAACGTCCTGACTTTC	CASRGLGANVLTF
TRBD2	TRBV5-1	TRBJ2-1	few	TGCGCCAGCAGCTTGGGATCTAGCGGCGAGCAGTTCTTC	CASSLGSSGEQFF
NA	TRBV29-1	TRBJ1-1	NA	TGCAGCGTTGGGGCACAGGGAGACGCTTTCTTT	CSVGAQGDAFF
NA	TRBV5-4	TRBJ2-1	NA	TGTGCCAGCAGCTTCGACTCGAGCTCCTACAATGAGCAGTTCTTC	CASSFDSSSYNEQFF
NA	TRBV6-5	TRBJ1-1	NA	TGTGCCAGCAGCTTGCGCGGGGGCGGCAGCACTGAAGCTTTCTTT	CASSLRGGGSTEAFF
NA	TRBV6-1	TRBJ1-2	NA	TGTGCCAGCAGTGAATCGGGGGTCTGGAGTTCAGATGGCTACACCTTC	CASSESGVWSSDGYTF
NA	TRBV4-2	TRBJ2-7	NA	TGTGCCAGCAGCCAAGCCTGGGTGAGTTCCTACGAGCAGTACTTC	CASSQAWVSSYEQYF
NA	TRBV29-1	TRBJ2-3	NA	TGCAGCGCCGCTACCGTTGCTGGCACAGATACGCAGTATTTT	CSAATVAGTDTQYF
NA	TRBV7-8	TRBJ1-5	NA	TGTGCCAGCAGCTTAGCCTCGGGGAGGAATCAGCCCCAGCATTTT	CASSLASGRNQPQHF
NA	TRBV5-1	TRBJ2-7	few	TGCGCCAGCAGCGACACATCCTACGAGCAGTACTTC	CASSDTSYEQYF
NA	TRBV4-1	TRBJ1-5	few	TGCGCCAGCAGCCAAGCCCGGAACAATCAGCCCCAGCATTTT	CASSQARNNQPQHF
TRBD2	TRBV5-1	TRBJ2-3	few	TGCGCCAGCAGCTTGGGACTAGCGGGAGCAGATACGCAGTATTTT	CASSLGLAGADTQYF
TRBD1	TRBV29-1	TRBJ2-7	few	TGCAGCGTTGATCAGCGGACAGGGGGCGAGCAGTACTTC	CSVDQRTGGEQYF
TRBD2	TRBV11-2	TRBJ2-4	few	TGTGCCAGCAGCTTAGCGGGGGGGCCAAACATTCAGTACTTC	CASSLAGGPNIQYF
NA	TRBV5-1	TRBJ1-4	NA	TGCGCCAGCAGGCAGCAGGAGCCATATGAAAAACTGTTTTTT	CASRQQEPYEKLFF
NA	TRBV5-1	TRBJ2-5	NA	TGCGCCAGCAGCTGGCGTGATCCACACACGGAGACCCAGTACTTC	CASSWRDPHTETQYF
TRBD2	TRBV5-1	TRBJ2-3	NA	TGCGCCAGCAGCTCATACGCAAGACTAGCGGGGGCTTCGGATACGCAGTATTTT	CASSSYARLAGASDTQYF
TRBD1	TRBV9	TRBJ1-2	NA	TGTGCCAGCAGCGTAGGGGGGACAGGGTTTGGCTACACCTTC	CASSVGGTGFGYTF
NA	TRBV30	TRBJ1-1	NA	TGTGCCTGGAGTGGTGTTGGGAGCTCGGCTTTCTTT	CAWSGVGSSAFF
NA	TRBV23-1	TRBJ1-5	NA	TGCGCCAGCAGTCAATCTACAAATCAGCCCCAGCATTTT	CASSQSTNQPQHF
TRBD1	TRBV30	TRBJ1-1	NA	TGTGCCTGGAGCCAGGACAGGGGGTGGACTGAAGCCTTCTTT	CAWSQDRGWTEAFF
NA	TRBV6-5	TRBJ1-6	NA	TGTGCCAGCAGTTATTCGGGCAGGTCCTATAATTCACCCCTCCACTTT	CASSYSGRSYNSPLHF
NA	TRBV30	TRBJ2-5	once	TGTGCCTGGAGTGCAGGCTTAATAGAGACCCAGTACTTC	CAWSAGLIETQYF
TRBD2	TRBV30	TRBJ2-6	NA	TGTGCCTCCTCGCTACTAGCGGGGTACTCGGGGGCCAACGTCCTGACTTTC	CASSLLAGYSGANVLTF
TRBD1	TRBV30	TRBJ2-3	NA	TGTGCCTGGAACCGACCCCGACAGGGGGCTACCACAGATACGCAGTATTTT	CAWNRPRQGATTDTQYF
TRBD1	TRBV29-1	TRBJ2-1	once	TGCAGCGTTAATAGGGGGCAGGGGTATAGCGATGAGCAGTTCTTC	CSVNRGQGYSDEQFF
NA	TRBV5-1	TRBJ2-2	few	TGCGCCAGCAGCCTGGACAGTAACACCGGGGAGCTGTTTTTT	CASSLDSNTGELFF
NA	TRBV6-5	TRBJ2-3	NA	TGTGCCAGCAGTTACTCGACGGCTACAGATACGCAGTATTTT	CASSYSTATDTQYF
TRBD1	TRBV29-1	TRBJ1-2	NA	TGCAGCGTCACCGACAGGGATGCCTATGGCTACACCTTC	CSVTDRDAYGYTF
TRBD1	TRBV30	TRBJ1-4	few	TGTGCCTGGAGTGCAGGGGGCTTAGGTGAAAAACTGTTTTTT	CAWSAGGLGEKLFF
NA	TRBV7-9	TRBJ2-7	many	TGTGCCAGCAGCTCGGGAAAGGTGAGCTCCTACGAGCAGTACTTC	CASSSGKVSSYEQYF
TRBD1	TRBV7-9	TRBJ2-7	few	TGTGCCAGCAGCTCGAGACAGGGGGTGATAACGAGCTCCTACGAGCAGTACTTC	CASSSRQGVITSSYEQYF
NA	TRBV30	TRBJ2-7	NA	TGTGCCTGGAGGCCTGTGGAGGGTCTTACCTACGAGCAGTACTTC	CAWRPVEGLTYEQYF
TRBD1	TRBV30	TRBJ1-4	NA	TGTGCCTGGAGGACGAAGGGGGCGGCTAATGAAAAACTGTTTTTT	CAWRTKGAANEKLFF